This T cell receptor beta chain was identified during a study of T cells in Graves' hyperthyroidism and ophthalmopathy. No ophthalmopathy progression within 18 months constituted stable Graves' hyperthyroidism. It was uncontrolled infection, other autoimmune disease, pregnancy or lactation that excluded patients. Researchers amplified the TCR beta CDR3 regions from RNA transcripts. A set of HTBI primers served as the primers for a first-round RT-PCR of the TCR CDR3. TCRdb re-called the multiplex PCR reads with MiXCR, one entry per CDR3 protein. The profile shows around 350,000 distinct CDR3 sequences, about 18% of them singletons. CDR3 length equals 15 residues. V was shortened by 7 bases and J by 3 bases, with 18 bases between the two germline ends.

The source of this sequence is a woman between 18 and 30 years old with Graves' hyperthyroidism. The sample comprised blood. V usage is TRBV12-3 or TRBV12-4 and J usage is TRBJ1-1; tentatively, D is TRBD1 (5 bases). The CDR3 reads CASKPYRKSYTEAFF. In DNA, the CDR3 is TGTGCCAGCAAACCCTACAGGAAATCGTACACTGAAGCTTTCTTT.